This T cell receptor beta chain originates from a study of early T cells in non-severe SARS-CoV-2 infection. Study-level background: With bulk RNA from unsorted whole blood as input, sequencing yielded unpaired chains. Findings of the study overall: Anti-spike CD8 specificities were favored by VDJdb matching, whose results missed private and CD4 specificities.

This clonotype has at least ten counts. The antigen remains unidentified. Unique molecular identifiers were added to individual cDNA molecules. TCRdb used MiXCR to reprocess the 5' RACE reads, holding one entry per CDR3 protein. The profile covers roughly 80,000 distinct CDR3 sequences, with approximately 10% appearing a single time and around 13% taken by the ten largest. This receptor was obtained from an adult who was a healthcare worker with PCR-confirmed SARS-CoV-2 infection or an uninfected control (not recorded which). Sample: whole blood, taken at baseline.

The CDR3 coding sequence is TGTGCCTGGAGACCGGGTCAAGGGACTGAAGCTTTCTTT. The encoded protein is CAWRPGQGTEAFF. The genes are TRBV30 and TRBJ1-1, with unresolved D. Germline V gene lookup returns CDR1 GTSNPN and CDR2 SVGIG (reference sequence). This CDR3 is built from 13 residues. Trimming took off 3 bases at V and 5 bases at J, with 13 bases between the two ends. The full variable domain, with the rest looked up from reference TRBV30 and TRBJ1-1, is SQTIHQWPATLVQPVGSPLSLECTVEGTSNPNLYWYRQAAGRGLQLLFYSVGIGQISSEVPQNLSASRPQDRQFILSSKKLLLSDSGFYLCAWRPGQGTEAFFGQGTRLTVV.